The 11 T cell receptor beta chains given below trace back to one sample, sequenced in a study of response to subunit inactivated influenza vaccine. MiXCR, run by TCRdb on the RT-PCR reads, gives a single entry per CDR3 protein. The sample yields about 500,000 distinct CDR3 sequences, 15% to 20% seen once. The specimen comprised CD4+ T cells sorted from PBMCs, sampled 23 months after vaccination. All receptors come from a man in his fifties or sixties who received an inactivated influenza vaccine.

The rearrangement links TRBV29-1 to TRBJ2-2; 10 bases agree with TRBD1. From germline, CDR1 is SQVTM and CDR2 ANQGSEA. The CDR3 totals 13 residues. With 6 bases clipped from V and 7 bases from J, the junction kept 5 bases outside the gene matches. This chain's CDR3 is CSVRQGAGGELFF. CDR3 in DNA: TGCAGCGTACGACAGGGGGCGGGCGGGGAGCTGTTTTTT.

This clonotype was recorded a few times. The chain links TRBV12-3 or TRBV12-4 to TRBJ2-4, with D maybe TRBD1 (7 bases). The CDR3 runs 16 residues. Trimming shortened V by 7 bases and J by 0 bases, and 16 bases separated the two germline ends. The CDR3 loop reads CASKLQGGIAKNIQYF. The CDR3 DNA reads TGTGCCAGCAAACTTCAGGGGGGTATAGCCAAAAACATTCAGTACTTC.

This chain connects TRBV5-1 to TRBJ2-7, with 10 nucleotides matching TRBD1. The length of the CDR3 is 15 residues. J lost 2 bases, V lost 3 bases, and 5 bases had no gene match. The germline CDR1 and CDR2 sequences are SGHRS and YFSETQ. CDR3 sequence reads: CASSSSGQGTYEQYF. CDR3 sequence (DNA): TGCGCCAGCAGCTCTTCGGGACAGGGGACCTACGAGCAGTACTTC.

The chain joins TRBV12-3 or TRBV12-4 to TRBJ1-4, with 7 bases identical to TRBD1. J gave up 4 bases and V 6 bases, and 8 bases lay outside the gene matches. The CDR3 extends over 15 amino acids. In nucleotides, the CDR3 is TGTGCCAGCAGCCGACAACAGGGGTTTAATGAAAAACTGTTTTTT. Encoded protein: CASSRQQGFNEKLFF.

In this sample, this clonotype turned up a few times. The CDR3 reads CATSEHDWPTDYNEKLFF. CDR3 in DNA: TGTGCCACCAGTGAGCATGACTGGCCCACGGATTATAATGAAAAACTGTTTTTT. The chain links TRBV24-1 to TRBJ1-4; D gene uncertain. Germline-derived CDR1 and CDR2 are KGHDR and SFDVKD. This CDR3 region has 18 residues. Trimming took 4 bases from V and 4 from J, leaving 21 bases between them.

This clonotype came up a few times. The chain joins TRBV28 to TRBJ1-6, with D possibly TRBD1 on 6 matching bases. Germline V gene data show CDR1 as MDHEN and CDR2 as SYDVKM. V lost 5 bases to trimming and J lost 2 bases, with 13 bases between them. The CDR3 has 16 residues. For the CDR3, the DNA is TGTGCCAGCAGTCCCAGGGGAGGCGCCTATAATTCACCCCTCCACTTT. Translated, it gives CASSPRGGAYNSPLHF.

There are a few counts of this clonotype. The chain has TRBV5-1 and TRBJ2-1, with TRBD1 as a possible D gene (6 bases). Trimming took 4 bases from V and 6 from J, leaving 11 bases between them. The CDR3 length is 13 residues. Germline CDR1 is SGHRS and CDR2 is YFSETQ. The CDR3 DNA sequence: TGCGCCAGCAGCCCGGACAGAACCAATGAGCAGTTCTTC. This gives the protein CASSPDRTNEQFF.

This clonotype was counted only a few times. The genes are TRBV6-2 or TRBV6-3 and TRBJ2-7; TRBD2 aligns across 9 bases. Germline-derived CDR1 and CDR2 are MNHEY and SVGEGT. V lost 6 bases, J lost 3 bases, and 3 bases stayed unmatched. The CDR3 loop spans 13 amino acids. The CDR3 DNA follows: TGTGCCAGCAGACGGACTAGCGACTACGAGCAGTACTTC. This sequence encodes CASRRTSDYEQYF.

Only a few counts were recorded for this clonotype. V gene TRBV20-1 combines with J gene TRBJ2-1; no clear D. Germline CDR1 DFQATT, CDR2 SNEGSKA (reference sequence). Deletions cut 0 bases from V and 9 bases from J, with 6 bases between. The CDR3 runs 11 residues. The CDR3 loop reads CSARDVGEQFF. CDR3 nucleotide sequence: TGCAGTGCTAGAGACGTGGGTGAGCAGTTCTTC.

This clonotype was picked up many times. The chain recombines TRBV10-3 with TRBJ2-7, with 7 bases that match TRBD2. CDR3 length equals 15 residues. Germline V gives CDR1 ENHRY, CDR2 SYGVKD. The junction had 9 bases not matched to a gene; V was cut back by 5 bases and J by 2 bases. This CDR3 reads CAISPVGGRPYEQYF. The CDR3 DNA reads TGTGCCATCAGTCCTGTGGGAGGGCGACCCTACGAGCAGTACTTC.

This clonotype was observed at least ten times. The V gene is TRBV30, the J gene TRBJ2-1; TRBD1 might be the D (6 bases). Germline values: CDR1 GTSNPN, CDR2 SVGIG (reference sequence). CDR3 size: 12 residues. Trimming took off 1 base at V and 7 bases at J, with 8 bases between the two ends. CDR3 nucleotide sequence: TGTGCCTGGAGTGACAGGGATAATGAGCAGTTCTTC. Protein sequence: CAWSDRDNEQFF.